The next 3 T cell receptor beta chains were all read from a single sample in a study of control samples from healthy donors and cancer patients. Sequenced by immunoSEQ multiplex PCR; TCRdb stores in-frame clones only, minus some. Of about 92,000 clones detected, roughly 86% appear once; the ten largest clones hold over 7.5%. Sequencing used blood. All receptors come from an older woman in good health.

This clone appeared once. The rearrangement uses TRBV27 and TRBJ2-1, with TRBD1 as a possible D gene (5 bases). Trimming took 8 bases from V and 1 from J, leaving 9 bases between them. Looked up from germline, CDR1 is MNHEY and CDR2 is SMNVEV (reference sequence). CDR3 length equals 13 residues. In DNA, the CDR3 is TGTGCCAGCGTAGACAGATCCTACAATGAGCAGTTCTTC. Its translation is CASVDRSYNEQFF.

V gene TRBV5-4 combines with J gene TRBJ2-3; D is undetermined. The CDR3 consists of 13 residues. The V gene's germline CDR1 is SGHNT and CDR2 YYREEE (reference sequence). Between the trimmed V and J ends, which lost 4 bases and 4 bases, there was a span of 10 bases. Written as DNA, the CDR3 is TGTGCCAGCAGCCCTACGAACGCAGATACGCAGTATTTT. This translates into CASSPTNADTQYF.

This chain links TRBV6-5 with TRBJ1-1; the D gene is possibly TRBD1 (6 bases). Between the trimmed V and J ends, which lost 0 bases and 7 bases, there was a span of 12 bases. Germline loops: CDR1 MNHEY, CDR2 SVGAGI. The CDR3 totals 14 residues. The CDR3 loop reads CASSYSYRVGEAFF. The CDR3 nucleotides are TGTGCCAGCAGTTACTCTTACAGGGTAGGTGAAGCTTTCTTT.